The clone carrying this T cell receptor (beta chain) was recorded only once. What it binds is unknown. The CDR3 is made up of 14 amino acids. V was cut by 7 bases and J by 7 bases, with 20 bases left in between. Through a sample-barcoded 5' primer and a J-beta primer mix, a second PCR was run for roughly 6 to 11 cycles. Every cDNA was tagged by a template-switch adaptor with 12 random nucleotides. Each CDR3 protein gets one entry after TCRdb re-called the 5' RACE reads with MiXCR. Of hundreds of thousands of distinct CDR3 sequences listed, 40% to 50% are singletons. This specimen belongs to a study of blood T cells in healthy people across ages. The wider study: Using template switching, researchers captured about one barcoded beta molecule for each two T cells. Whole-study findings and limits: Naive and antigen-experienced cells were not separated, limiting conclusive comparison.

The amount of total RNA extracted per sample was at least 5.5 micrograms. This receptor was identified in a man aged 80 or over in good health. The chain employs TRBV12-3 or TRBV12-4 and TRBJ2-7; a weak D match, TRBD2 (7 bases). Sequenced material: blood. CDR3 loop: CASNLRGGQGEQYF. CDR3 coding DNA: TGTGCCAGCAACCTAAGGGGGGGGCAGGGAGAGCAGTACTTC.